This T cell receptor beta chain was recovered during a study of T cells after yellow fever vaccination. TCRdb re-called the 5' RACE reads through MiXCR, storing one row per CDR3 protein. Of approximately 26,000 distinct CDR3 sequences in the sample, around 4.3% were seen once. This CDR3 region has 13 residues. Germline V gene lookup returns CDR1 SGDLS and CDR2 YYNGEE. The V gene lost 2 bases and the J gene lost 2 bases, with 7 bases spanning the gap. This clonotype was recorded at least ten times. The TCR comes from a man younger than 35 who received the YFV17D yellow fever vaccine. The chain recombines TRBV9 with TRBJ2-5; no firm D call. Sequencing was performed on PBMCs, either bulk or a sorted T-cell subset (CD4+, CD8+, memory, or dextramer-sorted; not recorded which), taken on the day of the yellow fever booster vaccination. The CDR3 is CASSVSQQETQYF. The CDR3 DNA sequence: TGTGCCAGCAGCGTGTCCCAGCAAGAGACCCAGTACTTC. The complete variable domain, with remaining parts taken from reference TRBV9 and TRBJ2-5, reads DSGVTQTPKHLITATGQRVTLRCSPRSGDLSVYWYQQSLDQGLQFLIQYYNGEERAKGNILERFSAQQFPDLHSELNLSSLELGDSALYFCASSVSQQETQYFGPGTRLLVL.